A single sample is the source of the 13 T cell receptor beta chains below, sequenced in a study of radiation and T cells in renal cell carcinoma. Produced via immunoSEQ multiplex PCR; TCRdb's table is partial and in-frame only. The sample includes around 45,000 clones, around four fifths of them seen just once. Described time point: blood 4 weeks post-SBRT, at nephrectomy. Described treatment: 15 Gy SBRT to primary tumor, nephrectomy 4 weeks later. The sequencing here drew on blood, taken from a patient whose treatment included radiotherapy and nephrectomy. These receptors were taken from a woman aged 70-85 years with renal cell carcinoma.

The rearrangement uses TRBV29-1 and TRBJ1-1; a weak D match, TRBD1 (5 bases). CDR3 size: 12 residues. Trimming stripped 6 bases from V and 7 bases from J, with 15 bases between. The germline V gene has CDR1 SQVTM and CDR2 ANQGSEA. CDR3: CSVAGRNDEAFF. The CDR3 DNA sequence: TGCAGCGTGGCAGGGAGAAATGATGAAGCTTTCTTT.

The rearrangement uses TRBV7-2 and TRBJ2-5; 7 bases are a match to TRBD2. J lost 5 bases, V lost 3 bases, and 6 bases had no gene match. The CDR3 runs 14 residues. Germline loops: CDR1 SGHTA, CDR2 FQGNSA. CDR3 DNA: TGTGCCAGCAGCTTGGGAGGGTCAGAGGAGACCCAGTACTTC. Its protein is CASSLGGSEETQYF.

The chain links TRBV23-1 to TRBJ2-1; 7 nucleotides match TRBD2. TRBV23-1 is an ORF; its function is uncertain. The CDR3 totals 14 residues. With V trimmed by 6 bases and J by 4 bases, 6 bases remained unmatched. CDR3 protein: CASRGTIGYNEQFF. DNA of the CDR3: TGCGCCAGCAGGGGGACTATAGGGTACAATGAGCAGTTCTTC.

This clone was counted a few times. V is TRBV2 and J is TRBJ1-6; 10 nucleotides match TRBD1. The ends lost 6 bases at V and 5 bases at J; junction bases unmatched: 7. Germline-derived CDR1 and CDR2 are SNHLY and FYNNEI. CDR3 length equals 16 residues. The CDR3 DNA is TGTGCCAGCAGCCCTAGACAGGGGGCAGATAATTCACCCCTCCACTTT. As protein: CASSPRQGADNSPLHF.

The chain has TRBV4-1 and TRBJ1-2, with D possibly matching TRBD1 (6 bases). The ends were cut back, 0 bases at V and 4 bases at J, with 18 bases in the middle. The CDR3 sequence is 17 residues long. Germline loops: CDR1 MGHRA, CDR2 YSYEKL. The CDR3 loop is CASSQEPSGVRFYGYTF. CDR3 coding DNA: TGCGCCAGCAGCCAAGAGCCGTCAGGGGTGAGGTTCTATGGCTACACCTTC.

The chain joins TRBV21-1 to TRBJ1-2. TRBV21-1 represents a pseudogene. The CDR3 spans 14 residues. This CDR3 is CASRLRRNNYGYTF. The CDR3 DNA is TGTGCCAGCAGGTTGCGACGGAATAACTATGGCTACACCTTC.

This clone occurred a few times. V is TRBV11-2 and J is TRBJ2-7; D remains ambiguous. Germline values: CDR1 SGHAT, CDR2 FQNNGV. The CDR3 totals 14 residues. V was pared by 5 bases and J by 2 bases, with 13 bases between. The CDR3 DNA is TGTGCCAGCAGCCAATCTCGGTTAGCCTACGAGCAGTACTTC. It codes for CASSQSRLAYEQYF.

This clone appeared a single time. The chain is built from TRBV11-3 and TRBJ1-1; the D is unclear. The length of the CDR3 is 13 residues. The germline V gene encodes CDR1 SGHNT and CDR2 YENEEA. Trimming removed 0 bases at V and 6 bases at J, with 8 bases between. In DNA, the CDR3 is TGTGCCAGCAGCTTAGAGGCCAGCTCTGAAGCTTTCTTT. It is translated as CASSLEASSEAFF.

This chain connects TRBV12-5 to TRBJ2-1, with 8 bases aligning to TRBD2. The CDR3 length is 16 residues. The V segment lost 9 bases and the J segment 6 bases; nucleotides outside the gene matches: 16. Per germline, CDR1 LGHNT and CDR2 FRNRAP. CDR3 sequence (DNA): TGTGCTAGCCTTCCGACGGCGGCTAGCGGGCGCAATGAGCAGTTCTTC. This gives the protein CASLPTAASGRNEQFF. Complete variable domain (other parts from reference TRBV12-5 and TRBJ2-1): DARVTQTPRHKVTEMGQEVTMRCQPILGHNTVFWYRQTMMQGLELLAYFRNRAPLDDSGMPKDRFSAEMPDATLATLKIQPSEPRDSAVYFCASLPTAASGRNEQFFGPGTRLTVL.

This clone was picked up a small number of times. CDR3 nucleotides: TGTGCCAGCTCACCAATGGCGGAGACAGGGAACACTGAAGCTTTCTTT. It is translated as CASSPMAETGNTEAFF. The V call is TRBV18, the J call TRBJ1-1, with TRBD1 as a possible D gene (6 bases). The CDR3 is 16 amino acids. The germline gives CDR1 KGHSH, CDR2 LQKENI. With 2 bases removed from V and 1 base from J, the gap between germline ends came to 14 bases.

This chain joins TRBV9 and TRBJ1-3, with 9 bases aligning to TRBD1. The germline CDR1 and CDR2 sequences are SGDLS and YYNGEE. CDR3 length: 16 amino acids. J was trimmed by 2 bases and V by 7 bases; bases with no gene match: 10. The CDR3: CASGAGQGIAGNTIYF. CDR3 in DNA: TGTGCCAGCGGCGCGGGACAGGGTATTGCTGGAAACACCATATATTTT.

V gene TRBV19 combines with J gene TRBJ1-5; a weak D match, TRBD1 (5 bases). V was pared by 7 bases and J by 6 bases, with 19 bases between. The CDR3 length is 15 residues. Germline values: CDR1 LNHDA, CDR2 SQIVND (reference sequence). CDR3 sequence (DNA): TGTGCCAGTACCCCGGGGCCTTTTTCGGTTCAGCCCCAGCATTTT. Residues: CASTPGPFSVQPQHF.

The chain links TRBV5-8 to TRBJ1-5; D not resolved. Germline CDR1 and CDR2: SGHTS and YDEGEE. This CDR3 contains 15 residues. V dropped 4 bases and J dropped 3 bases, with 14 bases sitting between them. The CDR3 region has the DNA TGTGCCAGCAGCCGGTCCTCGGTAGCCAATCAGCCCCAGCATTTT. Its translation is CASSRSSVANQPQHF. Together with reference TRBV5-8 and TRBJ1-5, the CDR3 gives the full variable domain: EAGVTQSPTHLIKTRGQQATLRCSPISGHTSVYWYQQALGLGLQFLLWYDEGEERNRGNFPPRFSGRQFPNYSSELNVNALELEDSALYLCASSRSSVANQPQHFGDGTRLSIL.